This T cell receptor (beta chain) was recovered during a study of blood T cell repertoires in COVID-19. Looking at the study overall: The United States, Italy and Spain provided the acute and convalescent COVID-19 samples.

Germline V gives CDR1 SGHRS, CDR2 YFSETQ. V shed 4 bases, J shed 9 bases, and the junction held 9 bases outside the gene matches. The CDR3 has 14 amino acids. In the original workflow: Estimation of nucleated cell counts was performed using reference gene primer amplification. TCRdb keeps only in-frame clones here, not all; method: immunoSEQ multiplex PCR. V, J and clone size are those of that table, while D and trimming were read from the DNA. The top ten hold under 1.5% of the sample, which has a few hundred thousand clones, 85% to 90% seen once. The rearrangement joins TRBV5-1 to TRBJ2-1, with 8 bases that match TRBD2. The specimen sequenced was peripheral blood. This clonotype originated in an elderly man with acute or convalescent COVID-19. The CDR3 here is CASSPWGTRGEQFF. As DNA, the CDR3 is TGCGCCAGCAGCCCCTGGGGGACTAGGGGTGAGCAGTTCTTC.